This T cell receptor (beta chain) was recorded in a study of T cell responses to AZD1222 COVID-19 vaccine (dated by TCRdb to the early 2020s). Some background on the complete study: TCR sequencing was performed for 230 to 250 trial participants, of whom roughly 200 were given two doses of AZD1222 and some 25 were given two doses of MenACWY control vaccine. Trial participants were enrolled by age into subgroups of 18-55, 56-69 and 70-plus years, and 148, 28 and 57 TCR-sequenced participants, respectively, were included in these subgroups. On the study overall, not on this receptor specifically: Conclusions about previously exposed vaccinees were limited because only six or seven AZD1222 recipients were SARS-CoV-2 seropositive at baseline. A significant rise in spike-specific TCR breadth and depth was observed after two AZD1222 doses relative to day 0 and relative to MenACWY recipients. Because no day 14 peak-response samples were available, the repertoires could be characterized only after the peak T cell response. Nearly half of unique spike-specific TCRs reportedly recognized epitopes outside regions mutated in the B.1.351 and B.1.1.7 variants. The 56-69-year group was small, and its depth increase did not reach significance, likely because of low power. The vaccine-associated CD4 TCRs covered the entire spike protein, and the dominant responses fell in regions 160-218 and 743-854. Most participants were white British and females outnumbered males, and the authors suggested that clonal diversity may have been underestimated.

The sample's time point label, decoded: about 28 days (+/-7) after the second vaccine dose. AZD1222 recipients whose second dose came at about 4 weeks and those whose second dose came at about 12 weeks were combined into one group, since spike-specific TCR depth and breadth did not differ between the two schedules. The vaccinee samples were drawn from two UK trials, COV001 and COV002, one of which was a single-blind randomized controlled phase 2/3 trial testing AZD1222 (ChAdOx1 nCoV-19) in healthy adults. Trial participant PBMC samples were collected at day 0 and day 28 after the second dose for TCRbeta chain sequencing. The CDR3 regions of human TCRbeta chains were subjected to immunosequencing. The study's own analysis went as follows. Repertoire TCRs were matched against a reference library of SARS-CoV-2-specific TCRs generated with the MIRA antigen-specificity platform. Breadth was defined as the fraction of unique TCRs that were SARS-CoV-2-associated. Depth was defined as the fraction of total T cells that were SARS-CoV-2-associated. Using the MIRA data, every spike-specific TCR was mapped to the spike region that the TCR reacted to and assigned to either a CD4 or a CD8 class. Log10-transformed breadth and depth values were compared by one-way ANOVA with Sidak's multiple comparisons tests. TCRdb stores this immuneACCESS table with in-frame sequences only. Part of the clones is absent; in the studies checked, under half of the shortfall reflects unresolved V genes, and no reason is known for the rest. The V and J calls and the clone size are those of that table, but D and trimming were determined from the DNA. For this sample the table gives 110,000 or so clones, of which 70% to 90% were detected only once. The top ten clonotypes cover roughly 4.4% of the sample.

The sample holds a few counts of this clone. Its antigen specificity is not known. Nothing much larger sits one base from this clone, and base qualities are not available. The CDR3 spans 17 residues, from the cysteine through the phenylalanine. Just the 51-base CDR3 DNA is kept, in frame starting at base 1. CDR1 and CDR2, per the germline V gene (reference sequence), are LNHDA and SQIVND. V trim: 5 bases; J trim: 7 bases; unmatched bases: 16. The TCR was taken from an adult who received the AZD1222 COVID-19 vaccine. Recombination linked TRBV19 to TRBJ1-2, and TRBD1 aligns with 10 junction nucleotides. The sequencing used peripheral blood, collected 28 days after the second AZD1222 dose. The nucleotide sequence is TGTGCCAGTAGTCCCGACCGGGACAGGGGACAAAAGTTTGGCTACACCTTC. This is translated as CASSPDRDRGQKFGYTF. The CDR3, completed at both ends by the reference TRBV19 and TRBJ1-2 genes, gives the full variable domain DGGITQSPKYLFRKEGQNVTLSCEQNLNHDAMYWYRQDPGQGLRLIYYSQIVNDFQKGDIAEGYSVSREKKESFPLTVTSAQKNPTAFYLCASSPDRDRGQKFGYTFGSGTRLTVV.